Sequencing of this TCR beta chain was carried out in a study of shared clonotypes between healthy human individuals. Turning to the study itself: Contributing individuals were two females and a few males aged 18 to 49. Three plates were used per donor for CD4 naive, three for CD4 memory, two for CD8 naive and one for CD8 memory.

CD45RO-negative, CCR7-positively selected cells formed the naive CD8 fraction, excluding terminally differentiated effector memory CD45RA+ cells. Germline V CDR1 and CDR2: SGHTA, FQGNSA. The CDR3 is made up of 16 amino acids. Trimming left V 1 base short and J 2 bases short, with 15 bases between. TCRdb's table, derived via immunoSEQ multiplex PCR, lists solely in-frame clones and lacks some. The sample lists about 2 million clones, just under 95% seen once, with around 1.1% in the top ten. This receptor was taken from a man between 18 and 29 years old in good health. The chain employs TRBV7-2 and TRBJ2-7; TRBD1 or TRBD2 may be the D gene (5 bases each). The sample comprised naive CD8+ T cells sorted from blood. CDR3 sequence: CASSLERGVGAYEQYF. CDR3 DNA: TGTGCCAGCAGCTTAGAAAGGGGCGTGGGGGCCTACGAGCAGTACTTC.